Presented here are 22 T cell receptor beta chains from one specimen sequenced in a study of T-cell memory formation after mild COVID-19. TCRdb fed the 5' RACE reads into MiXCR, producing one record per CDR3 protein. Of almost 550,000 distinct CDR3 sequences in the sample, around 21% were seen once. Sequencing was carried out using PBMCs or a T cell subset sorted from them (not recorded which). Source of these receptors: an adult woman who had mild COVID-19 (a few samples of this study predate the infection). Cell type and time point are not known.

V and J are TRBV6-2 or TRBV6-3 and TRBJ1-2; 7 positions match TRBD1. The germline CDR1 and CDR2 sequences are MNHEY and SVGEGT. CDR3 length: 15 amino acids. The V and J ends lost 0 bases and 4 bases, in that order; junction bases with no gene match: 5. The CDR3 here is CASSYSSTGTYGYTF. The CDR3 DNA reads TGTGCCAGCAGTTACTCGTCGACAGGGACCTATGGCTACACCTTC.

J is TRBJ2-7 and V is TRBV3-1, with D perhaps matching TRBD2 (6 bases). The CDR3 is 12 amino acids. Per germline, CDR1 LGHDT and CDR2 YNNKEL (reference sequence). V was clipped by 3 bases and J by 6 bases, with 9 bases between them. DNA of the CDR3: TGTGCCAGCAGCCAGGGAGGTCTCGAGCAGTACTTC. This encodes CASSQGGLEQYF.

The V and J genes are TRBV12-3 or TRBV12-4 and TRBJ1-6; D call uncertain. The CDR3 extends over 17 amino acids. V lost 7 bases and J lost 3, with 19 bases in between. The CDR3 protein is CASTQIPGAFYNSPLHF. CDR3 bases: TGTGCCAGCACCCAAATACCAGGAGCCTTCTATAATTCACCCCTCCACTTT.

This clonotype was recorded a few times. The chain uses TRBV9 and TRBJ1-4; possibly TRBD1 for D (6 bases). The CDR3 contains 14 residues. The germline gives CDR1 SGDLS, CDR2 YYNGEE. The V and J ends lost 4 bases and 4 bases respectively, with 11 bases between them. CDR3 region: CASSRGGNNEKLFF. CDR3 sequence (DNA): TGTGCCAGCAGCCGCGGGGGCAATAATGAAAAACTGTTTTTT.

The J gene is TRBJ1-1, the V gene TRBV5-1; TRBD1 is a possible D gene (6 bases). This CDR3 contains 17 residues. Germline V gene lookup returns CDR1 SGHRS and CDR2 YFSETQ. Trimming left V 0 bases short and J 4 bases short, with 19 bases between. The CDR3 is CASSLVVAPGAGTEAFF. The CDR3 nucleotides are TGCGCCAGCAGCTTGGTCGTAGCGCCAGGGGCGGGCACTGAAGCTTTCTTT.

The chain recombines TRBV12-3 or TRBV12-4 with TRBJ1-2; TRBD1 matches at 7 bases. The junction had 5 bases not matched to a gene; V was cut back by 6 bases and J by 4 bases. The CDR3 consists of 13 residues. Written as DNA, the CDR3 is TGTGCCAGCAGGGTTGGGACAGCCTATGGCTACACCTTC. The encoded protein is CASRVGTAYGYTF.

The gene calls are TRBV10-3 and TRBJ2-7; TRBD1 might be the D (6 bases). This CDR3 region has 13 residues. V was pared by 7 bases and J by 5 bases, with 15 bases between. Germline V gene lookup returns CDR1 ENHRY and CDR2 SYGVKD. CDR3 nucleotides: TGTGCCATCACTCTCACAGGGACCGACGAGCAGTACTTC. This translates into CAITLTGTDEQYF.

The V gene is TRBV5-1, the J gene TRBJ2-1, with D possibly TRBD2 on 5 matching bases. This CDR3 contains 15 residues. Germline CDR1 SGHRS, CDR2 YFSETQ. Deletions cut 3 bases from V and 7 bases from J, with 17 bases between. The CDR3 spells CASSWTFSGDNEQFF. Written as DNA, the CDR3 is TGCGCCAGCAGCTGGACTTTCTCCGGGGATAATGAGCAGTTCTTC.

This clonotype has ten or more counts. This sequence joins TRBV7-2 and TRBJ2-5, with a tentative D call TRBD1 (6 bases). This CDR3 has 19 residues. The germline CDR1 and CDR2 sequences are SGHTA and FQGNSA. The V and J ends lost 4 bases and 5 bases respectively, with 29 bases between them. The CDR3, as DNA: TGTGCCAGCAGCTCGACAGGATGGTTAGTGGGAAAGAAGGGGGAGACCCAGTACTTC. It is translated as CASSSTGWLVGKKGETQYF.

The chain joins TRBV3-1 to TRBJ1-1, with TRBD1 matching 10 bases. Trimming took 0 bases from V and 6 from J; bases not matched to a gene: 4. There are 15 residues in the CDR3. Per germline, CDR1 LGHDT and CDR2 YNNKEL (reference sequence). CDR3 bases: TGTGCCAGCAGCCAAGAAGTGACAGGGGGCTCTGAAGCTTTCTTT. This translates into CASSQEVTGGSEAFF.

The rearrangement joins TRBV12-3 or TRBV12-4 to TRBJ2-2, with 11 bases aligning to TRBD1. This CDR3 has 15 residues. V shed 4 bases and J 11 bases; nucleotides not matched to a gene: 9. CDR3 nucleotide sequence: TGTGCCAGCAGTTCCGGGACAGGGGGTTCAGAAGAGCTGTTTTTT. Its protein product is CASSSGTGGSEELFF.

The CDR3 bases are TGCAGTGCTAGAGATCAGGACTCGGATATCTACGAGCAGTACTTC. Its translation: CSARDQDSDIYEQYF. The chain recombines TRBV20-1 with TRBJ2-7; D possibly corresponds to TRBD2 (5 bases). The V gene lost 0 bases and the J gene lost 3 bases, with 15 bases spanning the gap. The CDR3 is 15 amino acids. Germline V lookup: CDR1 DFQATT, CDR2 SNEGSKA (reference sequence).

This rearrangement joins TRBV12-3 or TRBV12-4 to TRBJ1-5, with D unclear. Trimming shortened V by 6 bases and J by 2 bases, and 14 bases separated the two germline ends. This CDR3 comprises 15 residues. The CDR3 bases are TGTGCCAGCAGCCCAACAAATATCGGCAATCAGCCCCAGCATTTT. Its translation: CASSPTNIGNQPQHF.

The chain has TRBV28 and TRBJ1-2; maybe TRBD1 (5 bases). Trimming stripped 3 bases from V and 8 bases from J, with 13 bases between. There are 13 residues in the CDR3. The germline CDR1 and CDR2 sequences are MDHEN and SYDVKM. CDR3 protein: CASSLAGTQGYTF. For the CDR3, the DNA is TGTGCCAGCAGTTTGGCCGGGACGCAGGGCTACACCTTC.

V usage is TRBV7-2 and J usage is TRBJ2-5, with 13 bases fitting TRBD2. This CDR3 is 18 amino acids long. J gave up 5 bases and V 4 bases, and 13 bases lay outside the gene matches. Germline V lookup: CDR1 SGHTA, CDR2 FQGNSA. The CDR3 bases are TGTGCCAGCAGCTGGGGGAGGCGGACTAGCGGGAGTGGGGAGACCCAGTACTTC. Protein: CASSWGRRTSGSGETQYF. The full variable domain, its missing parts supplied by reference TRBV7-2 and TRBJ2-5, is GAGVSQSPSNKVTEKGKDVELRCDPISGHTALYWYRQSLGQGLEFLIYFQGNSAPDKSGLPSDRFSAERTGGSVSTLTIQRTQQEDSAVYLCASSWGRRTSGSGETQYFGPGTRLLVL.

This clonotype was detected only a few times. J is TRBJ2-5 and V is TRBV6-5; D remains unclear. The CDR3 runs 14 residues. The germline gives CDR1 MNHEY, CDR2 SVGAGI. V lost 5 bases to trimming and J lost 5 bases, with 15 bases between them. The CDR3 here is CASSPRRTVETQYF. CDR3 coding DNA: TGTGCCAGCAGTCCCCGTCGGACGGTGGAGACCCAGTACTTC.

The rearrangement links TRBV9 to TRBJ2-1; 9 positions match TRBD1. CDR3 length: 17 amino acids. V trimming: 2 bases; J trimming: 5 bases; junction bases outside the gene matches: 11. Germline assignment: CDR1 SGDLS and CDR2 YYNGEE. DNA for the CDR3: TGTGCCAGCAGCGTTTCATGGGGGACAGGGAGGCACAATGAGCAGTTCTTC. Protein sequence: CASSVSWGTGRHNEQFF.

The genes are TRBV5-1 and TRBJ2-7, with 9 bases aligning to TRBD1. With V trimmed by 5 bases and J by 1 base, 10 bases remained unmatched. The germline gives CDR1 SGHRS, CDR2 YFSETQ. This CDR3 is 16 amino acids long. The chain's CDR3 is CASRWGQGTLSYEQYF. The CDR3, as DNA: TGCGCCAGCAGATGGGGACAGGGTACGCTTTCCTACGAGCAGTACTTC.

The chain employs TRBV24-1 and TRBJ2-6; possibly TRBD1 for D (6 bases). The germline V and J ends were trimmed by 4 bases and 1 base, with 7 bases remaining between them. CDR1 and CDR2 (germline): KGHDR, SFDVKD. The CDR3 spans 15 residues. Written as DNA, the CDR3 is TGTGCCACCAGTGAGACAGGATCTGGGGCCAACGTCCTGACTTTC. Protein sequence: CATSETGSGANVLTF.

The chain joins TRBV7-9 to TRBJ2-5; D remains unclear. The V and J ends lost 5 bases and 1 base respectively, with 11 bases between them. The germline V gene encodes CDR1 SEHNR and CDR2 FQNEAQ (reference sequence). The CDR3 covers 14 residues. In DNA form, the CDR3 reads TGTGCCAGCAGCCGCCCGGTTGGCCAAGAGACCCAGTACTTC. It yields the protein CASSRPVGQETQYF. The variable domain in full, with the rest retrieved from reference TRBV7-9 and TRBJ2-5, is DTGVSQNPRHKITKRGQNVTFRCDPISEHNRLYWYRQTLGQGPEFLTYFQNEAQLEKSRLLSDRFSAERPKGSFSTLEIQRTEQGDSAMYLCASSRPVGQETQYFGPGTRLLVL.

This chain uses TRBV2 with TRBJ2-5; TRBD1 aligns across 10 bases. The CDR3 spans 14 residues. The V segment lost 6 bases and the J segment 4 bases; nucleotides outside the gene matches: 5. Germline CDR1 is SNHLY and CDR2 is FYNNEI. CDR3 in DNA: TGTGCCAGCAGCGCCTGGACAGGGGGAGAGACCCAGTACTTC. This codes for CASSAWTGGETQYF.

The chain recombines TRBV6-6 with TRBJ1-2, with 9 bases fitting TRBD1. This CDR3 is 15 amino acids long. The germline gives CDR1 MNHNY, CDR2 SVGAGI (reference sequence). V lost 7 bases, J lost 4 bases, and 10 bases stayed unmatched. The CDR3 spells CASTPGQGVLYGYTF. Written as DNA, the CDR3 is TGTGCCAGCACTCCGGGACAGGGAGTTCTCTATGGCTACACCTTC.